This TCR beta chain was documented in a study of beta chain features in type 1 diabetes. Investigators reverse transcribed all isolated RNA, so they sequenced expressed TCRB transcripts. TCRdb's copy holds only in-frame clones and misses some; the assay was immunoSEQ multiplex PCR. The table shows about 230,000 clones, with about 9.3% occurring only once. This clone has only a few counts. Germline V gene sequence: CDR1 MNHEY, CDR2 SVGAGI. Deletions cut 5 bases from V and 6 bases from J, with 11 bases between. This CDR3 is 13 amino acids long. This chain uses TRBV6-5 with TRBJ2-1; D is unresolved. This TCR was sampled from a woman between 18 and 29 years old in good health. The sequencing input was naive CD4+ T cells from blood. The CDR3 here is CASSPGSPNEQFF. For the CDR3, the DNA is TGTGCCAGCAGTCCCGGTTCCCCCAATGAGCAGTTCTTC.